This is a list of T cell receptor beta chains from one sample in a study of blood T cell repertoires in COVID-19. Generated by immunoSEQ multiplex PCR, the TCRdb table keeps only in-frame clones and is missing some. The profile shows around 300,000 clones, about nine tenths of them singletons. The specimen sequenced was peripheral blood. The receptors stem from a middle-aged woman who had recovered from COVID-19. The CDR3 runs from the conserved cysteine through the conserved F or W. A D gene is named only where the DNA matches it firmly. Size values are once, few and many counts, or a class for expanded clones, and some rows have none.

D gene: -
J gene: TRBJ2-7
clone size: -
V gene: TRBV28
CDR3 length: 15
CDR3 protein: CASSGGDPNSYEQYF
CDR3 DNA: TGTGCCAGCAGTGGAGGGGACCCAAACTCCTACGAGCAGTACTTC

D gene: TRBD2
J gene: TRBJ2-7
clone size: -
V gene: TRBV6-5
CDR3 length: 14
CDR3 protein: CASSLAGGEYEQYF
CDR3 DNA: TGTGCCAGCAGTCTAGCGGGAGGGGAGTACGAGCAGTACTTC

D gene: TRBD2
J gene: TRBJ2-2
clone size: -
V gene: TRBV6-2/TRBV6-3
CDR3 length: 20
CDR3 protein: CASSYSTSGRVALYTGELFF
CDR3 DNA: TGTGCCAGCAGTTACTCGACTAGCGGGAGAGTGGCGTTGTACACCGGGGAGCTGTTTTTT

D gene: TRBD2
J gene: TRBJ2-7
clone size: few
V gene: TRBV15
CDR3 length: 15
CDR3 protein: CATSRDKGTTYEQYF
CDR3 DNA: TGTGCCACCAGCAGAGATAAGGGGACTACCTACGAGCAGTACTTC

D gene: TRBD1
J gene: TRBJ2-1
clone size: -
V gene: TRBV7-9
CDR3 length: 14
CDR3 protein: CASSLADRGYEQFF
CDR3 DNA: TGTGCCAGCAGCTTAGCTGACAGGGGCTATGAGCAGTTCTTC

D gene: -
J gene: TRBJ2-1
clone size: -
V gene: TRBV19
CDR3 length: 13
CDR3 protein: CASSIQAAGEQFF
CDR3 DNA: TGTGCCAGTAGTATCCAAGCGGCGGGTGAGCAGTTCTTC

D gene: -
J gene: TRBJ2-1
clone size: -
V gene: TRBV6-1
CDR3 length: 15
CDR3 protein: CASSEGTGSYNEQFF
CDR3 DNA: TGTGCCAGCAGTGAAGGGACGGGATCCTACAATGAGCAGTTCTTC

D gene: -
J gene: TRBJ2-1
clone size: once
V gene: TRBV30
CDR3 length: 11
CDR3 protein: CAWTLYNEQFF
CDR3 DNA: TGTGCCTGGACTCTCTACAATGAGCAGTTCTTC

D gene: -
J gene: TRBJ1-2
clone size: -
V gene: TRBV18
CDR3 length: 15
CDR3 protein: CASSPLRETGTGYTF
CDR3 DNA: TGTGCCAGCTCACCACTGCGAGAGACAGGAACCGGCTACACCTTC

D gene: TRBD1
J gene: TRBJ2-1
clone size: -
V gene: TRBV18
CDR3 length: 12
CDR3 protein: CASSTGAHEQFF
CDR3 DNA: TGTGCCAGCTCAACAGGGGCCCATGAGCAGTTCTTC

D gene: TRBD2
J gene: TRBJ2-6
clone size: -
V gene: TRBV3-1/TRBV3-2
CDR3 length: 18
CDR3 protein: CASSLIAGGGSGANVLTF
CDR3 DNA: TGTGCCAGCAGCCTCATTGCTGGGGGGGGCTCTGGGGCCAACGTCCTGACTTTC

D gene: -
J gene: TRBJ1-1
clone size: once
V gene: TRBV15
CDR3 length: 14
CDR3 protein: CATSREVERTEAFF
CDR3 DNA: TGTGCCACCAGCAGAGAAGTAGAACGCACTGAAGCTTTCTTT

D gene: TRBD2
J gene: TRBJ2-2
clone size: -
V gene: TRBV19
CDR3 length: 16
CDR3 protein: CASSSTSGRAFGELFF
CDR3 DNA: TGTGCCAGTAGTAGTACTAGCGGGAGGGCCTTCGGGGAGCTGTTTTTT

D gene: TRBD1
J gene: TRBJ1-6
clone size: once
V gene: TRBV27
CDR3 length: 15
CDR3 protein: CASSVGTGNNSPLHF
CDR3 DNA: TGTGCCAGCAGTGTGGGGACAGGCAATAATTCACCCCTCCACTTT

D gene: TRBD2
J gene: TRBJ2-3
clone size: -
V gene: TRBV5-8
CDR3 length: 16
CDR3 protein: CASSGGLFHSTDTQYF
CDR3 DNA: TGTGCCAGCAGCGGGGGACTATTTCATAGCACAGATACGCAGTATTTT

D gene: TRBD1
J gene: TRBJ1-4
clone size: -
V gene: TRBV6-1
CDR3 length: 15
CDR3 protein: CASSEMTGSGEKLFF
CDR3 DNA: TGTGCCAGCAGTGAAATGACAGGGTCGGGTGAAAAACTGTTTTTT

D gene: -
J gene: TRBJ1-3
clone size: few
V gene: TRBV28
CDR3 length: 15
CDR3 protein: CASSPLGGAGNTIYF
CDR3 DNA: TGTGCCAGCAGCCCATTGGGGGGGGCTGGAAACACCATATATTTT

D gene: -
J gene: TRBJ2-1
clone size: -
V gene: TRBV7-9
CDR3 length: 16
CDR3 protein: CASSTPRDSSYNEQFF
CDR3 DNA: TGTGCCAGCAGCACCCCCCGAGACAGCTCCTACAATGAGCAGTTCTTC

D gene: -
J gene: TRBJ2-7
clone size: -
V gene: TRBV5-1
CDR3 length: 12
CDR3 protein: CASSQTPAEQYF
CDR3 DNA: TGCGCCAGCAGCCAGACTCCCGCCGAGCAGTACTTC

D gene: TRBD1
J gene: TRBJ1-2
clone size: -
V gene: TRBV27
CDR3 length: 14
CDR3 protein: CASSFQGQGYGYTF
CDR3 DNA: TGTGCCAGCAGTTTTCAAGGACAGGGCTATGGCTACACCTTC

D gene: TRBD1
J gene: TRBJ1-1
clone size: -
V gene: TRBV6-5
CDR3 length: 14
CDR3 protein: CASSIGQGQPEAFF
CDR3 DNA: TGTGCCAGCAGCATCGGACAGGGACAACCTGAAGCTTTCTTT

D gene: TRBD1
J gene: TRBJ1-5
clone size: -
V gene: TRBV4-1
CDR3 length: 16
CDR3 protein: CASSQGRGQGLQPQHF
CDR3 DNA: TGCGCCAGCAGCCAAGGGAGGGGACAGGGGCTTCAGCCCCAGCATTTT

D gene: -
J gene: TRBJ2-3
clone size: once
V gene: TRBV24-1
CDR3 length: 14
CDR3 protein: CATSDRRLVDTQYF
CDR3 DNA: TGTGCCACCAGTGATAGGCGGTTGGTAGATACGCAGTATTTT

D gene: -
J gene: TRBJ2-1
clone size: -
V gene: TRBV29-1
CDR3 length: 13
CDR3 protein: CSVGRMGHNEQFF
CDR3 DNA: TGCAGCGTTGGCCGAATGGGGCACAATGAGCAGTTCTTC

D gene: TRBD1
J gene: TRBJ1-2
clone size: -
V gene: TRBV28
CDR3 length: 15
CDR3 protein: CASSFGTGAPYGYTF
CDR3 DNA: TGTGCCAGCAGTTTTGGGACAGGGGCCCCCTATGGCTACACCTTC

D gene: -
J gene: TRBJ1-5
clone size: -
V gene: TRBV6-5
CDR3 length: 15
CDR3 protein: CASSYYPGINQPQHF
CDR3 DNA: TGTGCCAGCAGTTACTATCCAGGGATTAATCAGCCCCAGCATTTT

D gene: -
J gene: TRBJ2-1
clone size: -
V gene: TRBV6-5
CDR3 length: 15
CDR3 protein: CATVLEVPSYNEQFF
CDR3 DNA: TGTGCCACCGTCCTGGAGGTGCCCTCCTACAATGAGCAGTTCTTC

D gene: -
J gene: TRBJ1-2
clone size: -
V gene: TRBV6-1
CDR3 length: 17
CDR3 protein: CASSDLQGTGWSYGYTF
CDR3 DNA: TGTGCCAGCAGTGACTTGCAGGGAACAGGGTGGAGCTATGGCTACACCTTC

D gene: TRBD2
J gene: TRBJ2-3
clone size: -
V gene: TRBV2
CDR3 length: 14
CDR3 protein: CASSPGLITDTQYF
CDR3 DNA: TGTGCCAGCAGTCCGGGACTAATCACAGATACGCAGTATTTT

D gene: TRBD1
J gene: TRBJ2-1
clone size: -
V gene: TRBV6-4
CDR3 length: 16
CDR3 protein: CASSAKQGGSYNEQFF
CDR3 DNA: TGTGCCAGCAGTGCTAAACAGGGGGGCTCCTACAATGAGCAGTTCTTC

D gene: TRBD1
J gene: TRBJ2-3
clone size: -
V gene: TRBV3-1/TRBV3-2
CDR3 length: 17
CDR3 protein: CASSQDRGTGFGDTQYF
CDR3 DNA: TGTGCCAGCAGCCAAGATCGCGGGACAGGCTTTGGGGATACGCAGTATTTT

D gene: -
J gene: TRBJ1-2
clone size: -
V gene: TRBV19
CDR3 length: 11
CDR3 protein: CASSSNYGYTF
CDR3 DNA: TGTGCCAGTAGCTCCAACTATGGCTACACCTTC

D gene: TRBD1
J gene: TRBJ1-5
clone size: -
V gene: TRBV24-1
CDR3 length: 14
CDR3 protein: CATPYGQGPQPQHF
CDR3 DNA: TGTGCCACCCCCTACGGACAGGGACCTCAGCCCCAGCATTTT

D gene: -
J gene: TRBJ2-2
clone size: -
V gene: TRBV27
CDR3 length: 14
CDR3 protein: CASSLTGKVGELFF
CDR3 DNA: TGTGCCAGCAGTTTGACTGGCAAGGTCGGGGAGCTGTTTTTT

D gene: -
J gene: TRBJ1-4
clone size: -
V gene: TRBV24-1
CDR3 length: 14
CDR3 protein: CATSGGAEPEKLFF
CDR3 DNA: TGTGCCACCAGTGGTGGGGCCGAGCCTGAAAAACTGTTTTTT

D gene: TRBD1
J gene: TRBJ2-7
clone size: -
V gene: TRBV9
CDR3 length: 14
CDR3 protein: CASQEGAGSYEQYF
CDR3 DNA: TGTGCCAGTCAAGAGGGGGCGGGCTCCTACGAGCAGTACTTC

D gene: -
J gene: TRBJ2-2
clone size: -
V gene: TRBV10-3
CDR3 length: 13
CDR3 protein: CAISDRDPGELFF
CDR3 DNA: TGTGCCATCAGTGACAGGGATCCCGGGGAGCTGTTTTTT

D gene: -
J gene: TRBJ1-2
clone size: -
V gene: TRBV27
CDR3 length: 15
CDR3 protein: CASSSLAPGDYGYTF
CDR3 DNA: TGTGCCAGCTCCTCCCTTGCGCCGGGGGACTATGGCTACACCTTC

D gene: TRBD2
J gene: TRBJ2-1
clone size: -
V gene: TRBV5-8
CDR3 length: 14
CDR3 protein: CANSLKLAGVRPFF
CDR3 DNA: TGTGCCAACAGCTTGAAACTAGCGGGAGTGAGGCCGTTCTTC

D gene: TRBD2
J gene: TRBJ2-1
clone size: -
V gene: TRBV19
CDR3 length: 16
CDR3 protein: CASSIGPGTSRDEQFF
CDR3 DNA: TGTGCCAGTAGTATAGGCCCAGGGACTAGTCGGGATGAGCAGTTCTTC

D gene: TRBD2
J gene: TRBJ2-1
clone size: -
V gene: TRBV9
CDR3 length: 16
CDR3 protein: CASSPHGGTPYNEQFF
CDR3 DNA: TGTGCCAGCAGCCCGCACGGGGGGACCCCTTACAATGAGCAGTTCTTC

D gene: -
J gene: TRBJ2-5
clone size: once
V gene: TRBV5-4
CDR3 length: 14
CDR3 protein: CASSPGTVQETQYF
CDR3 DNA: TGTGCCAGCAGCCCCGGGACTGTACAAGAGACCCAGTACTTC

D gene: -
J gene: TRBJ2-7
clone size: -
V gene: TRBV27
CDR3 length: 11
CDR3 protein: CASSLGNEQYF
CDR3 DNA: TGTGCCAGCAGTCTCGGTAATGAGCAGTACTTC

D gene: TRBD2
J gene: TRBJ2-5
clone size: -
V gene: TRBV27
CDR3 length: 18
CDR3 protein: CASSLKLAGGPVQETQYF
CDR3 DNA: TGTGCCAGCAGTTTAAAGCTAGCGGGAGGGCCAGTCCAAGAGACCCAGTACTTC

D gene: TRBD2
J gene: TRBJ2-2
clone size: -
V gene: TRBV10-3
CDR3 length: 17
CDR3 protein: CAIRTVAGGLKTGELFF
CDR3 DNA: TGTGCCATCAGAACAGTAGCGGGAGGCTTGAAAACCGGGGAGCTGTTTTTT

D gene: TRBD1
J gene: TRBJ1-2
clone size: -
V gene: TRBV29-1
CDR3 length: 17
CDR3 protein: CSVEPGTGGVGFYGYTF
CDR3 DNA: TGCAGCGTTGAACCCGGGACAGGGGGGGTCGGGTTCTATGGCTACACCTTC

D gene: TRBD2
J gene: TRBJ2-5
clone size: -
V gene: TRBV11-3
CDR3 length: 18
CDR3 protein: CASSRTSGEQVPRETQYF
CDR3 DNA: TGTGCCAGCAGCCGGACTAGCGGCGAACAGGTTCCCAGGGAGACCCAGTACTTC

D gene: -
J gene: TRBJ2-1
clone size: once
V gene: TRBV7-9
CDR3 length: 15
CDR3 protein: CASSPRGSSYNEQFF
CDR3 DNA: TGTGCCAGCAGCCCGCGGGGTAGCTCCTACAATGAGCAGTTCTTC

D gene: -
J gene: TRBJ1-1
clone size: -
V gene: TRBV4-1
CDR3 length: 15
CDR3 protein: CASSQDWARNTEAFF
CDR3 DNA: TGCGCCAGCAGCCAAGACTGGGCGAGAAACACTGAAGCTTTCTTT

D gene: TRBD1
J gene: TRBJ2-7
clone size: -
V gene: TRBV19
CDR3 length: 17
CDR3 protein: CASSIDFPGQGSHEQYF
CDR3 DNA: TGTGCCAGTAGTATAGACTTCCCGGGACAGGGATCCCACGAGCAGTACTTC

D gene: TRBD2
J gene: TRBJ2-1
clone size: -
V gene: TRBV2
CDR3 length: 19
CDR3 protein: CASSDYSGRANSAYNEQFF
CDR3 DNA: TGTGCCAGCAGTGATTATAGCGGGAGGGCCAATAGCGCCTACAATGAGCAGTTCTTC

D gene: TRBD2
J gene: TRBJ2-2
clone size: -
V gene: TRBV24-1
CDR3 length: 17
CDR3 protein: CATSDAQTSPNTGELFF
CDR3 DNA: TGTGCCACCAGTGATGCCCAGACTAGCCCGAACACCGGGGAGCTGTTTTTT

D gene: TRBD1
J gene: TRBJ1-2
clone size: -
V gene: TRBV27
CDR3 length: 16
CDR3 protein: CASSPRMPQGNYGYTF
CDR3 DNA: TGTGCCAGCAGTCCGAGGATGCCACAGGGGAACTATGGCTACACCTTC